This TCR beta chain is from a study of T cell repertoires in cytomegalovirus infection. About the study: Public TCR beta signatures provided an indication of both CMV infection and a matching HLA type. The study's findings and limits: Of the TCR beta families, the public ones yielded a cumulative frequency that identified carriers of CMV plus the relevant HLA.

TCRdb reprocessed the reads with MiXCR, giving one entry per CDR3 protein. The data show just under 500,000 distinct CDR3 sequences, 33% seen once. The table lists this clonotype with a count of one. The antigen remains undetermined. CDR1 is SGHRS, CDR2 YFSETQ, per germline. The CDR3 length is 16 residues. The V end was cut by 6 bases, the J end by 8 bases, with 24 bases between. The chain has TRBV5-1 and TRBJ2-1; no clear D. The sample was cultured PBMCs, taken from culture after CMV antigen stimulation. This TCR was recovered from a human donor in good health (CMV status not recorded). Some clones in this sample may be carry-over from other donors' samples. The CDR3: CASTASGLKMVYEQFF. DNA of the CDR3: TGCGCCAGCACCGCTTCTGGGCTGAAGATGGTTTATGAGCAGTTCTTC. Using reference TRBV5-1 and TRBJ2-1 for the parts outside the CDR3, the full variable domain is KAGVTQTPRYLIKTRGQQVTLSCSPISGHRSVSWYQQTPGQGLQFLFEYFSETQRNKGNFPGRFSGRQFSNSRSEMNVSTLELGDSALYLCASTASGLKMVYEQFFGPGTRLTVL.